This T cell receptor (beta chain) emerged from a study of blood T cell repertoires in COVID-19. Looking at the study overall: There were acute and convalescent COVID-19 samples, and they came from the United States, Italy and Spain. Sample material is recorded as cDNA or gDNA derived from T cells, B-cell-depleted T cells, or PBMCs.

In the original processing: Researchers report that nucleated cell counts were estimated from reference gene primer amplification. Repertoires were generated with immunoSEQ multiplex PCR, while TCRdb's copy carries only in-frame clones and drops some. The V and J calls and the clone size are those of that table, but D and trimming were determined from the DNA. The sample has roughly 280,000 clones; about nine tenths are singletons. CDR3 size: 14 residues. V was shortened by 4 bases and J by 0 bases, with 8 bases between the two germline ends. Germline loops: CDR1 SGHRS, CDR2 YFSETQ. The source is a woman aged 25 to 39 with COVID-19, enrolled during active disease. The sequenced material came from peripheral blood. The chain combines TRBV5-1 with TRBJ1-3; D not resolved. CDR3 sequence reads: CASSPAGSGNTIYF. For the CDR3, the DNA is TGCGCCAGCAGCCCCGCCGGCTCTGGAAACACCATATATTTT.